The source of this TCR beta chain is a study of shared clonotypes between healthy human individuals. General study results and limits: Even with large depth, rarefaction showed that sorted-subset sequencing was incomplete. Clonotype sharing levels among donors were expected to vary with sequencing depth.

For this clone: Antigen: not known.

Measured with immunoSEQ multiplex PCR; TCRdb has only the in-frame clones, and not every one. The table includes 950,000 to 1,200,000 clones, around 77% detected once. This CDR3 contains 15 residues. J lost 5 bases, V lost 5 bases, and 8 bases had no gene match. Germline CDR1 SGHVS, CDR2 FQNEAQ. The rearrangement links TRBV7-8 to TRBJ2-5; 10 bases match TRBD1. The receptor was derived from a man aged 18 to 29 in good health. Some clones in this sample may be carry-over from other donors' samples. The specimen was memory CD4+ T cells from PBMCs. Specified subset: CD45RA-negative fraction. CDR3 in amino acids: CASSPQTGGYETQYF. CDR3 nucleotide sequence: TGTGCCAGCAGCCCCCAGACAGGGGGCTACGAGACCCAGTACTTC.